The TCR beta chain under discussion was sequenced for a study of neurological immune-mediated disorders. Findings of the study overall: TCR clonal expansion peaked in HTLV-1-associated myelopathy patients and was lowest in multiple sclerosis patients. The absence of shared CDR3 amino acid sequences among expanded clones across subjects suggests private repertoires in all groups.

TCRdb processed the 5' RACE reads anew with MiXCR; each CDR3 protein has one entry. This table holds around 56,000 distinct CDR3 sequences, approximately 25% found once. This clonotype was observed many times. The antigen remains unidentified. Time point of the sample: technical triplicate 2. The source of this sequence is a man aged 60 to 69 with HTLV-1-associated myelopathy (HAM/TSP). Sequencing input: PBMCs.

In DNA, the CDR3 is TGCGCCAGCAGGAATTGGTCGCCTGGGGCCAACGTCCTGACTTTC. Its protein product is CASRNWSPGANVLTF. The chain employs TRBV5-1 and TRBJ2-6, with no clear D. Trimming took off 5 bases at V and 2 bases at J, with 11 bases between the two ends. From germline, CDR1 is SGHRS and CDR2 YFSETQ. This CDR3 region has 15 residues.